This T cell receptor beta chain was obtained from a study of blood T cell repertoires in COVID-19. The CDR3 contains 16 residues. V dropped 0 bases and J dropped 4 bases, with 14 bases sitting between them. Per the germline V gene, CDR1 is SGDLS and CDR2 is YYNGEE. The protocol was immunoSEQ multiplex PCR, while the TCRdb copy is restricted to in-frame clones and leaves out a portion. The table shows 200,000 to 250,000 clones, with around 80% occurring only once. This clonotype was obtained from a woman in her thirties or forties who had recovered from COVID-19. Sequences were obtained from peripheral blood. V is TRBV9 and J is TRBJ1-3; D is ambiguous. The CDR3 nucleotides are TGTGCCAGCAGCGTAGCTGGCGGGTTCTCAGGAAACACCATATATTTT. The encoded protein is CASSVAGGFSGNTIYF.